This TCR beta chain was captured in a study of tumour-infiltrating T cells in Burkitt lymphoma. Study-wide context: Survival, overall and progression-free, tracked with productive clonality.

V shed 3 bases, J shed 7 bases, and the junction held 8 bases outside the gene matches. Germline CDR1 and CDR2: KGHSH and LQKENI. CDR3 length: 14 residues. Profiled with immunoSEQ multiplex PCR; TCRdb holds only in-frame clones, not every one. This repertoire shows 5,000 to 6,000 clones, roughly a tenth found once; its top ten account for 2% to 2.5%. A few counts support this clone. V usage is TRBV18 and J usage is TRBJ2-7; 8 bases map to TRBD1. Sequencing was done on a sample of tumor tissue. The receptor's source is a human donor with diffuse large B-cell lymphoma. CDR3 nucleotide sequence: TGTGCCAGCTCACCGACAGGGGAATTGGGTGAGCAGTACTTC. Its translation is CASSPTGELGEQYF.